The T cell receptor beta chain described here comes from a study of T cells in Graves' hyperthyroidism and ophthalmopathy. There were TCR beta CDR3 regions amplified from RNA transcripts. Carried out on the TCR CDR3, a first-round RT-PCR used the HTBI primer set. TCRdb fed the multiplex PCR reads into MiXCR, producing one record per CDR3 protein. The sample lists 450,000 to 650,000 distinct CDR3 sequences; over 12% were seen once. Only a few counts were recorded for this clonotype. The sequenced sample consisted of blood. This TCR came from a woman between 18 and 29 years old with Graves' ophthalmopathy.

Written as DNA, the CDR3 is TGTGCCATCAGTGATCTCCCAGGGTCAGCCTACGAGCAGTACTTC. As protein: CAISDLPGSAYEQYF. The rearrangement uses TRBV10-3 and TRBJ2-7, with D perhaps matching TRBD1 (5 bases). Per the germline V gene, CDR1 is ENHRY and CDR2 is SYGVKD. CDR3 length equals 15 residues. Between the trimmed V and J ends, which lost 3 bases and 2 bases, there was a span of 14 bases.